This T cell receptor beta chain originates from a study of blood T cell repertoires in COVID-19. About the study: PBMCs, B-cell-depleted T cells, or T cells were the source of the cDNA or gDNA that made up the material.

Generated by immunoSEQ multiplex PCR, the TCRdb table keeps only in-frame clones and is missing some. The sample includes 150,000 to 200,000 clones, roughly nine tenths seen only once; the top ten take 2.1%. V trimming: 0 bases; J trimming: 9 bases; junction bases outside the gene matches: 8. The CDR3 loop spans 16 amino acids. CDR1 is LNHNV and CDR2 is YYDKDF in the germline V gene (reference sequence). Sample: peripheral blood. The chain carries TRBV15 and TRBJ2-1; TRBD2 agrees at 10 bases. This clonotype was sampled from a man in his 70s with active or convalescent COVID-19. CDR3 residues: CATSREVLAGSAEQFF. The CDR3 DNA reads TGTGCCACCAGCAGAGAAGTACTAGCGGGATCTGCTGAGCAGTTCTTC.